This T cell receptor (beta chain) comes out of a study of blood T cell repertoires in COVID-19. Study-level background: T cells, B-cell-depleted T cells, or PBMCs provided the cDNA or gDNA that served as material.

Methods used by the authors: Amplification of reference gene primers was used by the study to estimate nucleated cell counts. Only in-frame clones appear in the TCRdb table, and some are missing; sequencing was by immunoSEQ multiplex PCR. For V, J and clone size, that table is used; D and trimming come from the DNA. The table records 250,000 to 350,000 clones, roughly 87% of them present only once. The CDR3 is 15 residues long. J gave up 8 bases and V 3 bases, and 8 bases lay outside the gene matches. Per germline, CDR1 KGHSH and CDR2 LQKENI. V is TRBV18 and J is TRBJ1-4, with 8 bases that match TRBD1. The sample taken for sequencing was peripheral blood. The TCR was taken from a woman between 50 and 59 years old who had recovered from COVID-19. This CDR3 is CASSPSRGREEKLFF. The CDR3 DNA reads as TGTGCCAGCTCACCCTCCAGGGGGCGAGAAGAAAAACTGTTTTTT.